This TCR beta chain appears in the sequencing data of a study of cytomegalovirus exposure and HLA in healthy donors. Profiled with immunoSEQ multiplex PCR; TCRdb holds only in-frame clones, not every one. The sample lists more than 250,000 clones; 70% to 90% were seen once. Per the germline V gene, CDR1 is KGHSY and CDR2 is FQNENV. The CDR3 runs to 15 residues. Trimming pared 1 base from V and 3 bases from J, leaving 10 bases between. The chain employs TRBV16 and TRBJ1-5, with a tentative D call TRBD1 (5 bases). Sequences were obtained from PBMCs. The TCR comes from a woman younger than 35 in good health and CMV-seronegative. CDR3: CASSQWGRTNQPQHF. In DNA form, the CDR3 reads TGTGCCAGCAGCCAATGGGGCAGGACCAATCAGCCCCAGCATTTT.